Shown below are 21 T cell receptor beta chains from a single sample sequenced in a study of T cell responses to AZD1222 COVID-19 vaccine. Sequencing used immunoSEQ multiplex PCR; TCRdb keeps in-frame clones, though not all of them. The sample lists about 200,000 clones, around 93% occurring once. The source was peripheral blood, collected 28 days after the second AZD1222 dose. The receptors shown here come from an adult who received the AZD1222 COVID-19 vaccine.

This chain connects TRBV4-1 to TRBJ1-2; a weak D match, TRBD1 (5 bases). The V and J ends lost 0 bases and 8 bases respectively, with 13 bases between them. CDR3 size: 14 residues. Looked up from germline, CDR1 is MGHRA and CDR2 is YSYEKL. CDR3 nucleotides: TGCGCCAGCAGCCAAGATCGGGGCATTCGGGGCTACACCTTC. Its translation is CASSQDRGIRGYTF.

DNA for the CDR3: TGCGCCAGCAGAACTACGCCGGACTCACCCCTCCACTTT. Protein sequence: CASRTTPDSPLHF. J is TRBJ1-6 and V is TRBV5-1; no firm D call. From germline, CDR1 is SGHRS and CDR2 YFSETQ. The CDR3 contains 13 residues. The V end was cut by 5 bases, the J end by 10 bases, with 13 bases between.

The table lists this clone with a few counts. The CDR3 DNA reads as TGTGCCAGTAATAGGGGGGTCGGGAACACTGAAGCTTTCTTT. It yields the protein CASNRGVGNTEAFF. This chain joins TRBV7-9 and TRBJ1-1, with a weak D call TRBD1 (6 bases). The ends were cut back, 9 bases at V and 1 base at J, with 15 bases in the middle. This CDR3 contains 14 residues. Germline CDR1 reads SEHNR; CDR2 reads FQNEAQ (reference sequence).

This clone has only a few counts. One end of the junction fails to match germline, which may point to a read error. The chain has TRBV6-5 and TRBJ2-1; 7 nucleotides match TRBD2. This CDR3 is built from 11 residues. CDR1 MNHEY and CDR2 SVGAGI come from the germline V gene. The CDR3 spells CASSYLGLRIF. CDR3 DNA sequence: TGTGCCAGCAGTTACTTGGGACTACGAATCTTC.

The chain is built from TRBV10-3 and TRBJ1-5; 10 nucleotides line up with TRBD1. The CDR3 contains 14 residues. CDR1 ENHRY and CDR2 SYGVKD come from the germline V gene. Trimming removed 7 bases from V and 7 bases from J; junction bases left unmatched: 7. DNA for the CDR3: TGTGCCATCACCCCGGACAGGGGGAAACAGCCCCAGCATTTT. Amino acids: CAITPDRGKQPQHF.

The chain has TRBV7-9 and TRBJ1-4; D not resolved. Germline V gene sequence: CDR1 SEHNR, CDR2 FQNEAQ (reference sequence). The ends were cut back, 1 base at V and 4 bases at J, with 1 base in the middle. The CDR3 length is 12 residues. The CDR3 nucleotides read TGTGCCAGCAGCTTAGTTAATGAAAAACTGTTTTTT. It translates to CASSLVNEKLFF.

The V call is TRBV27, the J call TRBJ2-7; D may be TRBD1 (5 bases). Germline V gene lookup returns CDR1 MNHEY and CDR2 SMNVEV (reference sequence). V was cut by 3 bases and J by 6 bases, with 9 bases left in between. The CDR3 has 12 residues. CDR3 sequence: CASSFPGSEQYF. Here the CDR3 DNA reads TGTGCCAGCAGTTTCCCAGGGTCCGAGCAGTACTTC.

This clone was picked up one time. CDR3 protein: CASSLETGELFF. DNA of the CDR3: TGTGCCAGCAGCTTGGAAACCGGGGAGCTGTTTTTT. This chain uses TRBV7-3 with TRBJ2-2, with D unclear. V lost 3 bases to trimming and J lost 5 bases, with 4 bases between them. Germline V gene sequence: CDR1 SGHTA, CDR2 FQGTGA. This CDR3 has 12 residues.

This chain's CDR3 is CASSYSIPTNYGYTF. CDR3 bases: TGTGCCAGCAGTTACTCGATCCCCACTAACTATGGCTACACCTTC. The chain recombines TRBV6-5 with TRBJ1-2; D gene unclear. Germline CDR1 and CDR2: MNHEY and SVGAGI. Trimming removed 0 bases at V and 0 bases at J, with 8 bases between. The CDR3 totals 15 residues.

J is TRBJ1-2 and V is TRBV9, with TRBD1 identical over 8 bases. With 4 bases clipped from V and 1 base from J, the junction kept 18 bases outside the gene matches. The germline CDR1 and CDR2 sequences are SGDLS and YYNGEE. The CDR3 is 19 amino acids. The CDR3 sequence is CASSSSPRPQGAGNYGYTF. The CDR3 region has the DNA TGTGCCAGCAGCTCCTCCCCCCGTCCTCAGGGGGCCGGTAACTATGGCTACACCTTC.

The chain combines TRBV19 with TRBJ2-7, with TRBD1 matching 7 bases. Germline values: CDR1 LNHDA, CDR2 SQIVND (reference sequence). CDR3 size: 14 residues. V trimming: 5 bases; J trimming: 2 bases; junction bases outside the gene matches: 6. The CDR3 protein is CASSPGQRPYEQYF. As DNA, the CDR3 is TGTGCCAGTAGTCCGGGACAGCGGCCCTACGAGCAGTACTTC. Full variable domain (remainder filled in from reference TRBV19 and TRBJ2-7): DGGITQSPKYLFRKEGQNVTLSCEQNLNHDAMYWYRQDPGQGLRLIYYSQIVNDFQKGDIAEGYSVSREKKESFPLTVTSAQKNPTAFYLCASSPGQRPYEQYFGPGTRLTVT.

The chain couples TRBV7-2 to TRBJ2-7; 13 positions agree with TRBD2. V was pared by 1 base and J by 0 bases, with 6 bases of the junction left unmatched. CDR1 SGHTA and CDR2 FQGNSA come from the germline V gene. The CDR3 contains 18 residues. CDR3 loop: CASSLELGLAGISYEQYF. CDR3 nucleotides: TGTGCCAGCAGCTTAGAGTTGGGACTAGCGGGAATCTCCTACGAGCAGTACTTC.

The chain joins TRBV30 to TRBJ2-5; 7 bases match TRBD1. Germline assignment: CDR1 GTSNPN and CDR2 SVGIG (reference sequence). V shed 3 bases, J shed 2 bases, and the junction held 6 bases outside the gene matches. The CDR3 totals 14 residues. CDR3 amino acids: CAWRKRDRQETQYF. As DNA, the CDR3 is TGTGCCTGGAGAAAAAGGGACAGACAAGAGACCCAGTACTTC.

This sequence joins TRBV19 and TRBJ1-4; D gene uncertain. CDR3 length equals 14 residues. Germline loops: CDR1 LNHDA, CDR2 SQIVND (reference sequence). V dropped 6 bases and J dropped 0 bases, with 8 bases sitting between them. The CDR3 DNA reads as TGTGCCAGTAGACACCTTACAACTAATGAAAAACTGTTTTTT. It yields the protein CASRHLTTNEKLFF.

The chain links TRBV6-2 or TRBV6-3 to TRBJ1-2; D gene unclear. V lost 2 bases to trimming and J lost 8 bases, with 6 bases between them. From germline, CDR1 is MNHEY and CDR2 SVGEGT. The CDR3 has 11 amino acids. The CDR3, as DNA: TGTGCCAGCAGTTACGACTTCGGCTACACCTTC. It codes for CASSYDFGYTF.

The V gene is TRBV27, the J gene TRBJ2-7; tentatively, D is TRBD2 (7 bases). V was shortened by 5 bases and J by 5 bases, with 13 bases between the two germline ends. Germline CDR1 and CDR2: MNHEY and SMNVEV (reference sequence). The CDR3 is made up of 13 amino acids. This CDR3 reads CASSRGGPHEQYF. In DNA, the CDR3 is TGTGCCAGCAGTAGGGGGGGGCCCCACGAGCAGTACTTC.

The chain has TRBV28 and TRBJ2-1, with 9 bases that match TRBD2. This CDR3 comprises 17 residues. Germline V gives CDR1 MDHEN, CDR2 SYDVKM. V gave up 7 bases and J gave up 0 bases; unmatched junction bases: 10. This CDR3 is CASNSAGGRPSYNEQFF. CDR3 bases: TGTGCCAGCAACTCAGCGGGGGGCCGTCCCTCCTACAATGAGCAGTTCTTC.

V gene TRBV27 combines with J gene TRBJ1-5; TRBD1 is a possible D gene (5 bases). The CDR3 is 15 amino acids. CDR1 and CDR2 (germline): MNHEY, SMNVEV (reference sequence). Trimming cost V 6 bases and J 0 bases, with 12 bases left between them. As DNA, the CDR3 is TGTGCCAGCAGGGAGCAGGGAAATAGCAATCAGCCCCAGCATTTT. This translates into CASREQGNSNQPQHF.

The J gene is TRBJ2-7, the V gene TRBV3-1 (or the pseudogene TRBV3-2), with D maybe TRBD2 (7 bases). Between the trimmed V and J ends, which lost 8 bases and 2 bases, there was a span of 13 bases. Germline V CDR1 and CDR2: LGHDT, YNNKEL (reference sequence). The CDR3 loop spans 13 amino acids. The CDR3 DNA reads TGTGCCAGCGCCGGGGGGCCCACCTACGAGCAGTACTTC. Amino acids: CASAGGPTYEQYF.

This chain connects TRBV6-1 to TRBJ1-5, with a weak D call TRBD1 (6 bases). Trimming shortened V by 6 bases and J by 0 bases, and 9 bases separated the two germline ends. This CDR3 has 14 amino acids. Germline V CDR1 and CDR2: MNHNS, SASEGT. CDR3 in amino acids: CASSQGYSNQPQHF. In DNA form, the CDR3 reads TGTGCCAGCAGCCAGGGGTATAGCAATCAGCCCCAGCATTTT.

The chain combines TRBV19 with TRBJ2-3; 8 positions agree with TRBD1. The CDR3 spans 14 residues. Germline loops: CDR1 LNHDA, CDR2 SQIVND (reference sequence). The trim removed 6 bases at V and 4 bases at J, leaving 6 bases unmatched. The CDR3 sequence is CASRHQGAPDTQYF. Written as DNA, the CDR3 is TGTGCCAGTAGACACCAGGGGGCACCAGATACGCAGTATTTT.